This T cell receptor beta chain was recovered during a study of T cell responses to AZD1222 COVID-19 vaccine. The study's findings and limits: Among the donors, most were white British and more were female, and clonal diversity was possibly underestimated. As reported, nearly half of all spike-specific TCRs target variant regions that are unmutated. Breadth and depth of Spike-specific TCRs rose after two AZD1222 doses. The repertoires were collected only after the peak T cell response.

The J segment lost 6 bases and the V segment lost 4 bases, leaving 7 bases of the junction unmatched. This CDR3 is built from 15 residues. The V gene's germline CDR1 is ENHRY and CDR2 SYGVKD. Sequenced by immunoSEQ multiplex PCR; TCRdb stores in-frame clones only, minus some. This sample carries 200,000 to 250,000 clones, about 94% of them seen once, and the ten largest clones take around 1.5%. As to this clone: Its antigen is unknown.

The V gene is TRBV10-3, the J gene TRBJ2-1, with TRBD2 identical over 9 bases. The sample here was peripheral blood, taken 28 days after the second dose of the MenACWY control vaccine. The clonotype was recovered from an adult who received the MenACWY meningococcal vaccine as a control. The CDR3 DNA reads TGTGCCATCAGTGCCCTAGCGGGATTCGGCAATGAGCAGTTCTTC. Amino acids: CAISALAGFGNEQFF.